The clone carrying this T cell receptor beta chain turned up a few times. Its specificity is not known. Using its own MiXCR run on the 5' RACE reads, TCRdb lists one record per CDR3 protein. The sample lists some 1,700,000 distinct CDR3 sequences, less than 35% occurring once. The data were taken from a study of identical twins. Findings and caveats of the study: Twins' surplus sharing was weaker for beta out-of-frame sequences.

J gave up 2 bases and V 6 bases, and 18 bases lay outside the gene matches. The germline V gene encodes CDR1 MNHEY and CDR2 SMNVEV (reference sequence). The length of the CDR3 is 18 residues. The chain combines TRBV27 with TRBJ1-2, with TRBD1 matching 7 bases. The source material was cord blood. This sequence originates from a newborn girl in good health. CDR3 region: CASRFQPFPGQPNYGYTF. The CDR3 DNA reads TGTGCCAGCAGATTCCAACCCTTCCCGGGACAGCCAAACTATGGCTACACCTTC.